The 28 T cell receptor beta chains given below trace back to one sample, sequenced in a study of blood T cells in healthy people across ages. Using a J-beta primer mix together with a sample-barcoded 5' primer, a second PCR was run for roughly 7 to 11 cycles. TCRdb reanalysed the 5' RACE reads using MiXCR and keeps one entry per CDR3 protein. Of 910,000 or so distinct CDR3 sequences in the sample, around 54% were seen once. Sequenced material: blood. The receptors originated from a woman between 55 and 75 years old in good health.

The CDR3 DNA sequence: TGTGCCAGCAGCCGGTCCGGGGGGGCAAACAATGAGCAGTTCTTC. Translating gives CASSRSGGANNEQFF. The gene calls are TRBV3-1 and TRBJ2-1; TRBD2 matches 8 bases. CDR3 length: 15 residues. V lost 4 bases to trimming and J lost 5 bases; unmatched junction nucleotides: 7. The germline gives CDR1 LGHDT, CDR2 YNNKEL (reference sequence).

The chain has TRBV7-2 and TRBJ2-4; 8 bases fit TRBD1. The CDR3 spans 12 residues. The V segment lost 6 bases and the J segment 7 bases; nucleotides outside the gene matches: 2. CDR1 and CDR2 (germline): SGHTA, FQGNSA. CDR3 DNA sequence: TGTGCCAGCAGGGACAGGGTTAACATTCAGTACTTC. It encodes CASRDRVNIQYF.

In its sample, this clonotype was seen once. The chain combines TRBV6-1 with TRBJ2-3, with a weak D call TRBD1 (5 bases). Germline V CDR1 and CDR2: MNHNS, SASEGT. V was pared by 6 bases and J by 2 bases, with 18 bases between. This CDR3 is 16 amino acids long. The CDR3 spells CASSKGVRTDTDTQYF. Written as DNA, the CDR3 is TGTGCCAGCAGCAAAGGGGTTAGAACTGACACAGATACGCAGTATTTT.

The V and J genes are TRBV20-1 and TRBJ2-1; TRBD2 might be the D (6 bases). Trimming took 2 bases from V and 0 from J, leaving 14 bases between them. Germline CDR1 and CDR2: DFQATT and SNEGSKA (reference sequence). The CDR3 is 16 amino acids. The CDR3 reads CSARRDSRSSYNEQFF. CDR3 bases: TGCAGTGCTAGAAGGGACTCCCGAAGCTCCTACAATGAGCAGTTCTTC.

V is TRBV20-1 and J is TRBJ2-5; TRBD1 agrees at 8 bases. The DNA end favors TRBJ2-7, so the J call may be wrong. In germline, CDR1 is DFQATT, CDR2 SNEGSKA (reference sequence). The CDR3 length is 15 residues. Here the CDR3 DNA reads TGCAGTGCTAGAGATTGGACAGGGTCTATCCACGAGCAGTACTTC. It codes for CSARDWTGSIHEQYF.

CDR3 bases: TGTGCCAGCAGCCAAGATCTGAGCGGGAGGGCCTACGAGCAGTACTTC. It codes for CASSQDLSGRAYEQYF. The V and J genes are TRBV3-1 and TRBJ2-7; TRBD2 matches at 10 bases. Per germline, CDR1 LGHDT and CDR2 YNNKEL (reference sequence). There are 16 residues in the CDR3. V lost 0 bases and J lost 2; bases outside the gene matches: 4.

V is TRBV12-3 or TRBV12-4 and J is TRBJ2-5, with TRBD1 matching over 7 bases. CDR3 size: 12 residues. The junction had 2 bases not matched to a gene; V was cut back by 7 bases and J by 3 bases. CDR3 nucleotide sequence: TGTGCCAGCAAGGGACAGAAAGAGACCCAGTACTTC. Its translation is CASKGQKETQYF.

The V call is TRBV6-2 or TRBV6-3, the J call TRBJ2-3, with 9 bases matching TRBD2. CDR3 length: 14 amino acids. Germline lookup yields CDR1 MNHEY and CDR2 SVGEGT. After removal of 10 bases from V and 2 bases from J, the junction contained 7 bases not matched to a gene. CDR3 region: CATSTSGYTDTQYF. CDR3 nucleotide sequence: TGTGCCACCTCGACTAGCGGATACACAGATACGCAGTATTTT.

The chain employs TRBV7-2 and TRBJ2-7, with D tentatively TRBD1 (5 bases). The J call is uncertain, as TRBJ2-5 better fits the DNA end. This CDR3 region has 13 residues. Germline CDR1 reads SGHTA; CDR2 reads FQGNSA. CDR3 amino acids: CASSADQGETQYF. CDR3 DNA sequence: TGTGCCAGCAGCGCCGATCAGGGAGAGACCCAGTACTTC.

To note about this clonotype: At one of its ends the junction is not consistent with the germline gene, which may arise from a read error. The J gene is TRBJ1-6, the V gene TRBV4-1; D gene ambiguous. The length of the CDR3 is 16 residues. The germline gives CDR1 MGHRA, CDR2 YSYEKL. The CDR3 spells CASSQEDRAYNSPLHF. CDR3 nucleotides: TGCGCCAGCAGCCAAGAGGACCGGGCCTATAATTCACCACTCCACTTT.

This chain connects TRBV3-1 to TRBJ2-1; the match to TRBD1 covers 7 bases. V dropped 1 base and J dropped 7; count of bases not matched to a gene: 7. Germline V gives CDR1 LGHDT, CDR2 YNNKEL (reference sequence). This CDR3 has 15 residues. CDR3 nucleotide sequence: TGTGCCAGCAGCCAAGGACAGGGTGGGTTTAATGAGCAGTTCTTC. It specifies CASSQGQGGFNEQFF.

This clonotype was observed a single time. The chain links TRBV6-1 to TRBJ2-3, with D unclear. V lost 1 base to trimming and J lost 1 base, with 6 bases between them. The V gene's germline CDR1 is MNHNS and CDR2 SASEGT. The CDR3 is 14 amino acids. The CDR3 bases are TGTGCCAGCAGTGAAGTTTTTCGCACAGATACGCAGTATTTT. It is translated as CASSEVFRTDTQYF.

This clonotype has a handful of counts. The V gene is TRBV20-1, the J gene TRBJ2-5; D is unclear. Germline V gene lookup returns CDR1 DFQATT and CDR2 SNEGSKA (reference sequence). V lost 4 bases to trimming and J lost 5 bases, with 11 bases between them. The CDR3 sequence is 12 residues long. The CDR3 spells CSATSPGETQYF. The CDR3 DNA follows: TGCAGTGCTACGTCGCCCGGGGAGACCCAGTACTTC.

This clonotype was seen only a few times. The rearrangement links TRBV29-1 to TRBJ1-4, with 8 positions matching TRBD1. The J segment lost 6 bases and the V segment lost 8 bases, leaving 5 bases of the junction unmatched. The CDR3 runs 12 residues. The germline V gene encodes CDR1 SQVTM and CDR2 ANQGSEA. The CDR3 region has the DNA TGCAGCCACAGGGGGTTGGATGAAAAACTGTTTTTT. It encodes CSHRGLDEKLFF.

The chain recombines TRBV6-5 with TRBJ2-2, with D tentatively TRBD2 (6 bases). Trimming left V 6 bases short and J 6 bases short, with 20 bases between. Germline CDR1 reads MNHEY; CDR2 reads SVGAGI. The CDR3 sequence is 16 residues long. CDR3 amino acids: CASSRGSRAGSGELFF. DNA for the CDR3: TGTGCCAGCAGCCGGGGGAGCCGGGCAGGGTCCGGGGAGCTGTTTTTT.

This clonotype was detected a few times. V is TRBV27 and J is TRBJ2-3; no definite D call. The germline V gene has CDR1 MNHEY and CDR2 SMNVEV (reference sequence). The CDR3 sequence is 16 residues long. V lost 5 bases to trimming and J lost 0 bases, with 15 bases between them. This CDR3 reads CASSARRSPSTDTQYF. CDR3 nucleotides: TGTGCCAGCAGTGCCCGGCGATCCCCTAGCACAGATACGCAGTATTTT.

V usage is TRBV5-1 and J usage is TRBJ2-5, with D perhaps TRBD1 (6 bases). With 3 bases removed from V and 5 bases from J, the gap between germline ends came to 14 bases. Germline CDR1 and CDR2: SGHRS and YFSETQ. This CDR3 contains 14 residues. The CDR3: CASSYVAGVETQYF. The DNA of the CDR3 is TGCGCCAGCAGCTACGTGGCAGGGGTGGAGACCCAGTACTTC.

A few counts support this clonotype. The chain carries TRBV12-3 or TRBV12-4 and TRBJ2-7; TRBD1 agrees at 10 bases. The CDR3 is 13 residues long. The ends lost 5 bases at V and 9 bases at J; junction bases unmatched: 7. The CDR3 region is CASSGRDRGMQYF. The CDR3 DNA is TGTGCCAGCAGTGGCCGGGACAGGGGAATGCAGTACTTC.

The chain carries TRBV28 and TRBJ2-4, with D perhaps TRBD2 (5 bases). The last part of the DNA fits TRBJ2-5 better; the J call may be wrong. The CDR3 extends over 18 amino acids. Per the germline V gene, CDR1 is MDHEN and CDR2 is SYDVKM. The CDR3 bases are TGTGCCAGCAGTTTCGCGAGGCTAGCACCATCGTGGCAAGAGACCCAGTACTTC. Translation: CASSFARLAPSWQETQYF.

The V call is TRBV5-1, the J call TRBJ1-5; 7 positions agree with TRBD1. Germline lookup yields CDR1 SGHRS and CDR2 YFSETQ. Trimming cost V 4 bases and J 4 bases; bases outside gene matches: 8. The CDR3 extends over 15 amino acids. CDR3: CASSPTTGTNQPQHF. In DNA, the CDR3 is TGCGCCAGCAGCCCTACGACAGGGACGAATCAGCCCCAGCATTTT.

This clonotype is a singleton in its sample. The rearrangement joins TRBV20-1 to TRBJ2-7, with no clear D. Germline assignment: CDR1 DFQATT and CDR2 SNEGSKA (reference sequence). Trimming removed 6 bases at V and 7 bases at J, with 22 bases between. The CDR3 is made up of 14 amino acids. For the CDR3, the DNA is TGCAGTGCCCGGCTCATAGTGGGGTTGGGTGAGCAGTACTTC. Encoded protein: CSARLIVGLGEQYF.

This chain connects TRBV4-1 to TRBJ2-7; D might be TRBD2 (6 bases). Germline V CDR1 and CDR2: MGHRA, YSYEKL. There are 14 residues in the CDR3. The V and J ends lost 4 bases and 4 bases respectively, with 14 bases between them. The CDR3 nucleotides are TGCGCCAGCAGCCCGGATCACGGGGGTTACGAGCAGTACTTC. Translating gives CASSPDHGGYEQYF.

This clonotype occurred once. J is TRBJ2-7 and V is TRBV21-1; no check of the table's D call, TRBD1, against the DNA was made. TRBV21-1 is annotated as a pseudogene. The CDR3 runs 16 residues. This CDR3 reads CASSKAKDSFSYEQYF. The CDR3 nucleotides are TGTGCCAGCAGCAAAGCTAAGGACAGCTTCTCCTACGAGCAGTACTTC.

This clonotype was detected only a few times. The gene calls are TRBV6-6 and TRBJ2-3, with D possibly matching TRBD1 (5 bases). V lost 1 base, J lost 0 bases, and 11 bases lay in between. The CDR3 loop spans 16 amino acids. CDR1 is MNHNY, CDR2 SVGAGI, per germline (reference sequence). The CDR3 protein is CASSYWAGHSTDTQYF. CDR3 sequence (DNA): TGTGCCAGCAGTTACTGGGCCGGACACAGCACAGATACGCAGTATTTT.

The chain links TRBV5-6 to TRBJ2-7; TRBD1 agrees at 8 bases. CDR3 length: 14 residues. The germline CDR1 and CDR2 sequences are SGHDT and YYEEEE. V shed 8 bases and J 4 bases; nucleotides not matched to a gene: 11. CDR3 bases: TGTGCCAGTGTGTCCGGGACAGGTTCGTACGAGCAGTACTTC. Translated, it gives CASVSGTGSYEQYF.

The chain couples TRBV29-1 to TRBJ1-1; D is perhaps TRBD1 (6 bases). V lost 5 bases to trimming and J lost 7 bases, with 8 bases between them. This CDR3 is built from 10 residues. Looked up from germline, CDR1 is SQVTM and CDR2 is ANQGSEA. The CDR3 is CSVKDSEAFF. DNA for the CDR3: TGCAGCGTTAAGGACAGTGAAGCTTTCTTT.

For this clonotype: A read error is possible here, since a much larger clone lies one base away. The chain is built from TRBV5-1 and TRBJ2-1, with D perhaps TRBD2 (6 bases). Trimming took off 3 bases at V and 0 bases at J, with 10 bases between the two ends. The CDR3 runs to 15 residues. Germline assignment: CDR1 SGHRS and CDR2 YFSETQ. The CDR3 region has the DNA TGCGCCAGCAGCTGCCGGGAGTCCTCCTACAATGAGCAGTTCTTC. Translating it yields CASSCRESSYNEQFF.

This clonotype was seen a handful of times. The gene calls are TRBV29-1 and TRBJ2-7, with TRBD2 matching over 7 bases. Unmatched junction bases numbered 10, after V lost 7 bases and J lost 4 bases. The germline gives CDR1 SQVTM, CDR2 ANQGSEA. This CDR3 comprises 13 residues. The CDR3 protein is CSAEGTKSYEQYF. CDR3 DNA: TGCAGCGCCGAAGGGACTAAGAGTTACGAGCAGTACTTC.